What follows are 15 T cell receptor beta chains derived from one specimen sequenced in a study of control samples from healthy donors and cancer patients. Assay: immunoSEQ multiplex PCR; the TCRdb copy retains only in-frame clones and omits some. The sample consists of around 17,000 clones, 70% to 90% of them appearing once. Sequenced material: PBMCs. These receptors all stem from a man in his 60s with head and neck cancer.

The rearrangement joins TRBV21-1 to TRBJ2-7. TRBV21-1 counts as a pseudogene. The CDR3 runs 12 residues. CDR3 nucleotide sequence: TGTGCCAGCAGCAAAGCGGCGTACGAGCAGTACTTC. Its protein is CASSKAAYEQYF.

This chain connects TRBV12-2 to TRBJ2-1. TRBV12-2 is termed a pseudogene. The CDR3 spans 16 residues. CDR3 region: CASRLQSSRLDNEQFF. In DNA form, the CDR3 reads TGTGCAAGTCGCTTACAATCCAGCAGATTAGACAATGAGCAGTTCTTC.

The V call is TRBV5-1, the J call TRBJ2-6; D call uncertain. Germline CDR1 and CDR2: SGHRS and YFSETQ. Trimming removed 7 bases at V and 0 bases at J, with 8 bases between. This CDR3 has 14 amino acids. The CDR3 DNA reads TGCGCCAGCGGGTTGGACTCTGGGGCCAACGTCCTGACTTTC. Its translation is CASGLDSGANVLTF.

J is TRBJ2-3 and V is TRBV5-1, with D possibly being TRBD2 (5 bases). Germline CDR1 and CDR2: SGHRS and YFSETQ. CDR3 size: 14 residues. Trimming took off 7 bases at V and 1 base at J, with 13 bases between the two ends. The CDR3 sequence is CASGEGSRTDTQYF. The CDR3 DNA follows: TGCGCCAGCGGCGAGGGCAGCCGCACAGATACGCAGTATTTT.

The V and J genes are TRBV5-6 and TRBJ2-3, with D perhaps TRBD1 (5 bases). CDR3 length: 14 residues. Looked up from germline, CDR1 is SGHDT and CDR2 is YYEEEE. Deletions cut 1 base from V and 2 bases from J, with 8 bases between. CDR3 sequence: CASSLIGATDTQYF. The DNA for the CDR3 is TGTGCCAGCAGCTTGATTGGGGCCACAGATACGCAGTATTTT. The full variable domain, in which reference TRBV5-6 and TRBJ2-3 provide the parts outside the CDR3, is DAGVTQSPTHLIKTRGQQVTLRCSPKSGHDTVSWYQQALGQGPQFIFQYYEEEERQRGNFPDRFSGHQFPNYSSELNVNALLLGDSALYLCASSLIGATDTQYFGPGTRLTVL.

V is TRBV19 and J is TRBJ1-1, with TRBD1 as a possible D gene (5 bases). The V and J ends lost 6 bases and 1 base respectively, with 12 bases between them. The CDR3 has 14 amino acids. Per the germline V gene, CDR1 is LNHDA and CDR2 is SQIVND (reference sequence). The CDR3 sequence is CASSWGTGNTEAFF. The CDR3 region has the DNA TGTGCCAGTAGCTGGGGGACCGGGAACACTGAAGCTTTCTTT.

The chain links TRBV10-1 to TRBJ2-1; D is perhaps TRBD2 (5 bases). The CDR3 has 15 amino acids. Germline V gene lookup returns CDR1 WNHNN and CDR2 SYGVQD (reference sequence). Trimming took 0 bases from V and 7 from J, leaving 13 bases between them. The CDR3 DNA sequence: TGCGCCAGCAGTGAGTCGTCTCCAGGAGGTAATGAGCAGTTCTTC. Its protein is CASSESSPGGNEQFF.

The V gene is TRBV6-6, the J gene TRBJ2-3; 7 positions agree with TRBD2. CDR1 and CDR2 (germline): MNHNY, SVGAGI (reference sequence). Unmatched junction bases numbered 4, after V lost 2 bases and J lost 11 bases. The CDR3 has 12 amino acids. The CDR3 reads CASSYGERGQYF. The CDR3 coding sequence is TGTGCCAGCAGTTACGGGGAGCGGGGGCAGTATTTT.

This rearrangement joins TRBV7-2 to TRBJ2-7, with D tentatively TRBD1 (6 bases). V was clipped by 1 base and J by 5 bases, with 15 bases between them. Germline V gene data show CDR1 as SGHTA and CDR2 as FQGNSA. The CDR3 spans 15 residues. The CDR3 DNA reads TGTGCCAGCAGCTTAGATTCAGGGGTATTCGACGAGCAGTACTTC. Translating gives CASSLDSGVFDEQYF.

The gene calls are TRBV11-2 and TRBJ1-2; D not certain. Trimming removed 1 base from V and 10 bases from J, with 7 bases in between. Germline V gives CDR1 SGHAT, CDR2 FQNNGV. The CDR3 is 11 residues long. The chain's CDR3 is CASSLGVDYTF. The CDR3 nucleotides are TGTGCCAGCAGCTTAGGAGTGGACTACACCTTC.

The table lists this clone with a count of one. The chain combines TRBV5-1 with TRBJ1-1; D is unclear. The CDR3 loop spans 15 amino acids. Trimming left V 1 base short and J 4 bases short, with 14 bases between. Germline values: CDR1 SGHRS, CDR2 YFSETQ. CDR3 protein: CASSLLSTSGTEAFF. CDR3 coding DNA: TGCGCCAGCAGCTTGCTTAGCACTTCTGGCACTGAAGCTTTCTTT.

The J gene is TRBJ2-5, the V gene TRBV4-1, with 8 bases lining up with TRBD1. CDR1 is MGHRA, CDR2 YSYEKL, per germline. The CDR3 runs to 16 residues. Trimming took 4 bases from V and 2 from J; bases not matched to a gene: 9. The CDR3 DNA follows: TGCGCCAGCAGCCCCACCCCGGACAGGGCACAAGAGACCCAGTACTTC. Encoded protein: CASSPTPDRAQETQYF.

The chain carries TRBV7-9 and TRBJ2-7; the D gene is possibly TRBD1 (5 bases). The V and J ends lost 5 bases and 0 bases respectively, with 17 bases between them. Germline assignment: CDR1 SEHNR and CDR2 FQNEAQ (reference sequence). The CDR3 is 16 residues long. For the CDR3, the DNA is TGTGCCAGCAGCCCTAGTACCGACAGCCGCTCCTACGAGCAGTACTTC. This sequence encodes CASSPSTDSRSYEQYF.

This rearrangement joins TRBV7-6 to TRBJ2-2; weak D call: TRBD2 (6 bases). Trimming shortened V by 7 bases and J by 2 bases, and 17 bases separated the two germline ends. The germline V gene has CDR1 SGHVS and CDR2 FNYEAQ. CDR3 length: 16 residues. CDR3 sequence: CASTRGMRGNTGELFF. CDR3 nucleotide sequence: TGTGCCAGCACCCGGGGAATGCGGGGTAACACCGGGGAGCTGTTTTTT.

This chain uses TRBV16 with TRBJ1-2, with TRBD1 identical over 7 bases. Germline V CDR1 and CDR2: KGHSY, FQNENV. This CDR3 contains 14 residues. The junction had 6 bases not matched to a gene; V was cut back by 0 bases and J by 8 bases. CDR3 in DNA: TGTGCCAGCAGCCAATCACCTACAGGGGAGGGCTACACCTTC. Residues: CASSQSPTGEGYTF. The entire variable domain, with the rest obtained from reference TRBV16 and TRBJ1-2, is as follows: GEEVAQTPKHLVRGEGQKAKLYCAPIKGHSYVFWYQQVLKNEFKFLISFQNENVFDETGMPKERFSAKCLPNSPCSLEIQATKLEDSAVYFCASSQSPTGEGYTFGSGTRLTVV.